Listed below are T cell receptor beta chains from one sample, sequenced in a study of shared clonotypes between healthy human individuals. Profiled with immunoSEQ multiplex PCR; TCRdb holds only in-frame clones, not every one. Of some 1 million clones listed, 70% to 80% are singletons. Sequences were obtained from memory CD4+ T cells sorted from blood. These receptor sequences come from a man between 18 and 29 years old in good health. Both conserved end residues are part of each CDR3. A D gene is named only where the DNA matches it firmly. A clone size is listed for some rows: how often the clone was seen (once, few, many), or a class if it is expanded.

NA TRBJ2-5 TRBV18 NA TGTGCCAGCTCACCACCTCTAGCCTTGGAGACCCAGTACTTC CASSPPLALETQYF
NA TRBJ2-7 TRBV6-6 TRBD1 TGTGCCAGCAGGGCCGGGACAGGGGGCTACGAGCAGTACTTC CASRAGTGGYEQYF
NA TRBJ2-1 TRBV27 NA TGTGCCAGCAGGCCTACCGGGACGTGGGACAATGAGCAGTTCTTC CASRPTGTWDNEQFF
NA TRBJ1-5 TRBV18 TRBD1 TGTGCCAGCTCACCTCAGGGGGCGCACGGCAATCAGCCCCAGCATTTT CASSPQGAHGNQPQHF
NA TRBJ1-2 TRBV29-1 NA TGCAGCGTTGAGGGGACGGCTTTCTATGGCTACACCTTC CSVEGTAFYGYTF
once TRBJ2-3 TRBV6-4 TRBD1 TGTGCCAGCAGTAACAGGGGGCTTGGCACAGATACGCAGTATTTT CASSNRGLGTDTQYF
NA TRBJ2-1 TRBV19 NA TGTGCCAGTAGTCCGTCCGGTGGGGCGGTGGATGAGCAGTTCTTC CASSPSGGAVDEQFF
NA TRBJ1-2 TRBV2 TRBD1 TGTGCCAGCAGGGAAAGACAGGGACGCGGCTACACCTTC CASRERQGRGYTF
NA TRBJ1-1 TRBV28 NA TGTGCCAGCAGTTTGGGACGAAGGGGCACTGAAGCTTTCTTT CASSLGRRGTEAFF
NA TRBJ1-5 TRBV7-2 NA TGTGCCAGCAGCTTATTAGGGTATAGCAATCAGCCCCAGCATTTT CASSLLGYSNQPQHF
NA TRBJ2-2 TRBV27 TRBD2 TGTGCCAGCAGTTACCCAACTAGCGGGAGGGCCGTCGGGGAGCTGTTTTTT CASSYPTSGRAVGELFF
NA TRBJ1-3 TRBV29-1 NA TGCAGCGTTAGGGGAGGCGGAAACACCATATATTTT CSVRGGGNTIYF
NA TRBJ1-5 TRBV6-1 NA TGTGCCAGCAGTGAGCGGAATCAGCCCCAGCATTTT CASSERNQPQHF
NA TRBJ2-7 TRBV19 NA TGTGCCAGTAGTACGGGCCCCCGTTACGAGCAGTACTTC CASSTGPRYEQYF
NA TRBJ2-7 TRBV15 NA TGTGCCACCAGCATAGACAGCCCGTCGTCCTACGAGCAGTACTTC CATSIDSPSSYEQYF
once TRBJ2-4 TRBV28 TRBD1 TGTGCCAGCAGTTCACAGGGGTTGGGGGTAGCCAAAAACATTCAGTACTTC CASSSQGLGVAKNIQYF
NA TRBJ2-5 TRBV5-4 NA TGTGCCAGCCGCCGCAGGGGGGGCAGGCAGACCCAGTACTTC CASRRRGGRQTQYF
NA TRBJ2-7 TRBV10-1 NA TGCGCCAGCAGTGAGTCCCGGAGCAACGAGCAGTACTTC CASSESRSNEQYF
NA TRBJ1-2 TRBV19 NA TGTGCCAGTAGTGTTAAGGATGGCTACACCTTC CASSVKDGYTF
NA TRBJ2-2 TRBV5-1 NA TGCGCCAGCAGCTTGGGAAGTGTAGGGACCGGGGAGCTGTTTTTT CASSLGSVGTGELFF
NA TRBJ2-7 TRBV7-2 NA TGTGCCAGCAGCGCCCAAACCCTCGGCACCTACGAGCAGTACTTC CASSAQTLGTYEQYF
NA TRBJ1-1 TRBV4-2 TRBD1 TGTGCCAGCAGCCGGGACAGGGGGCGTTTGGGTGGTGAAGCTTTCTTT CASSRDRGRLGGEAFF
NA TRBJ1-4 TRBV30 NA TGTGCCTGGAGTATAGGGAAAAGAGGGAGCGAAAAACTGTTTTTT CAWSIGKRGSEKLFF
once TRBJ2-5 TRBV11-2 TRBD2 TGTGCCAGCAGCTTAGATGGTAGCGGGGGGGAAGAGACCCAGTACTTC CASSLDGSGGEETQYF